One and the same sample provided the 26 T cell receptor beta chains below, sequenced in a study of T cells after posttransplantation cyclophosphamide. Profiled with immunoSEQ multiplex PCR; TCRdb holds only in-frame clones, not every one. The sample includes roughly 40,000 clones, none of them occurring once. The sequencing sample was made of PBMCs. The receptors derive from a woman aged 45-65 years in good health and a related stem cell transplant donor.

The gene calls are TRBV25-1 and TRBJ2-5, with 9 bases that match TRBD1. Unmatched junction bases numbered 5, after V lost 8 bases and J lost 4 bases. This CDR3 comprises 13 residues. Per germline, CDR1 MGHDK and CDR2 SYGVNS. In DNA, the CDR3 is TGTGCCAGCGGGACAGGGATAGGAGAGACCCAGTACTTC. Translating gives CASGTGIGETQYF.

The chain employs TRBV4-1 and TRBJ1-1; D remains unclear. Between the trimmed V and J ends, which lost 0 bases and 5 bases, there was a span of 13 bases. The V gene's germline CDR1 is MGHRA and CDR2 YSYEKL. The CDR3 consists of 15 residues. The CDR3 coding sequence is TGCGCCAGCAGCCAAGATTGGAGGCCGGGGACTGAAGCTTTCTTT. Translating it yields CASSQDWRPGTEAFF.

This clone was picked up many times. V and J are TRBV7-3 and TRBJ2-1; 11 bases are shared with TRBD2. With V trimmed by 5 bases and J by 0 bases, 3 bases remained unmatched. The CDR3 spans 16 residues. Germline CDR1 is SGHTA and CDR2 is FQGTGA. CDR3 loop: CASSPSGGSSYNEQFF. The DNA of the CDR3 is TGTGCCAGCAGCCCTAGCGGGGGGAGCTCCTACAATGAGCAGTTCTTC.

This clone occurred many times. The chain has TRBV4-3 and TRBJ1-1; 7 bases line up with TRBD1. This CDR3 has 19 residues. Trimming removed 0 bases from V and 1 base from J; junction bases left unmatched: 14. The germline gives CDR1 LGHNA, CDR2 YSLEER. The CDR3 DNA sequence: TGCGCCAGCAGCCAAGATCAGAGCGGACAGGTCTTAGGGAACACTGAAGCTTTCTTT. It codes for CASSQDQSGQVLGNTEAFF.

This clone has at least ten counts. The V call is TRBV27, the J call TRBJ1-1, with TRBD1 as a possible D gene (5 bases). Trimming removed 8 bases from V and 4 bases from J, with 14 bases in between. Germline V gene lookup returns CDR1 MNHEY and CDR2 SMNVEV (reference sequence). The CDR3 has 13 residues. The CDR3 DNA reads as TGTGCCAGCTCCCGGGCAGGGTCCACTGAAGCTTTCTTT. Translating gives CASSRAGSTEAFF.

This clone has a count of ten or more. The CDR3: CASSFYGGSSYEQYF. The CDR3 DNA follows: TGTGCCAGCAGCTTTTACGGCGGGAGCTCCTACGAGCAGTACTTC. The chain recombines TRBV7-2 with TRBJ2-7; 7 bases agree with TRBD2. Germline V gene sequence: CDR1 SGHTA, CDR2 FQGNSA. The length of the CDR3 is 15 residues. After removal of 3 bases from V and 0 bases from J, the junction contained 5 bases not matched to a gene.

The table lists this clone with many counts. The CDR3 reads CASSLDRYNTEAFF. Written as DNA, the CDR3 is TGTGCCAGCTCCCTTGACAGGTATAACACTGAAGCTTTCTTT. This chain joins TRBV18 and TRBJ1-1, with D possibly matching TRBD1 (6 bases). CDR3 length: 14 amino acids. Trimming took off 6 bases at V and 2 bases at J, with 13 bases between the two ends. Looked up from germline, CDR1 is KGHSH and CDR2 is LQKENI.

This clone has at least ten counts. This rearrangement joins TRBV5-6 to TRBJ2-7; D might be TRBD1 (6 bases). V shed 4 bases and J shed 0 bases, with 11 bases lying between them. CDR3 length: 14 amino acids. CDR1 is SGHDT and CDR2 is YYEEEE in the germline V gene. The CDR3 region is CASSPYRVSYEQYF. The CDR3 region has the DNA TGTGCCAGCAGCCCCTACAGGGTCTCCTACGAGCAGTACTTC.

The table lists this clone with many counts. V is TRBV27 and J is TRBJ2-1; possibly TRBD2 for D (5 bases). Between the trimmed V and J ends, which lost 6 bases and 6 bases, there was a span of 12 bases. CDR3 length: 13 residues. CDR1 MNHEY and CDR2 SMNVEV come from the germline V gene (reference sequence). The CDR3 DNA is TGTGCCAGCAGAAATCGGGGATTCAATGAGCAGTTCTTC. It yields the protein CASRNRGFNEQFF.

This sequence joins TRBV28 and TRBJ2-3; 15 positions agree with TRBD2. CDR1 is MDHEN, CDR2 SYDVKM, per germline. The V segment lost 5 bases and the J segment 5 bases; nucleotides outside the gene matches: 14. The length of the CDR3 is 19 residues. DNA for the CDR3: TGTGCCAGCAGTCCGCGACCGGGACTAGCGGGGGGCCGAGAAGATACGCAGTATTTT. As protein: CASSPRPGLAGGREDTQYF.

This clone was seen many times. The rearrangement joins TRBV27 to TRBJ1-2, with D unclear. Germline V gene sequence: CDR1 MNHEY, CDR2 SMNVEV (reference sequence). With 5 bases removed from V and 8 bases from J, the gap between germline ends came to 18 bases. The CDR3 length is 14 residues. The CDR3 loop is CASSPRGHMAGYTF. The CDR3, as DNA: TGTGCCAGCAGTCCCCGAGGGCACATGGCCGGCTACACCTTC.

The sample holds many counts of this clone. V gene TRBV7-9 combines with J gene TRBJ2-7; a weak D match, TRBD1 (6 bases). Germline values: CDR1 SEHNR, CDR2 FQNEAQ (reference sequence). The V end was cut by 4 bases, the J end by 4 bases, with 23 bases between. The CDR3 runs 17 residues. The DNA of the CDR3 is TGTGCCAGCAGCTCCTCAATGAGGCAGGGGTCCCTATACGAGCAGTACTTC. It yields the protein CASSSSMRQGSLYEQYF.

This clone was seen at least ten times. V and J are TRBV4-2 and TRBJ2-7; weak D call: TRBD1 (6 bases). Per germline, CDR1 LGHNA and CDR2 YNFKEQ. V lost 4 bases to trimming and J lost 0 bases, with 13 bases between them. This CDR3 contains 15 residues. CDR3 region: CASSPEYRVSYEQYF. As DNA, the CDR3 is TGTGCCAGCAGCCCCGAGTACAGGGTCTCCTACGAGCAGTACTTC.

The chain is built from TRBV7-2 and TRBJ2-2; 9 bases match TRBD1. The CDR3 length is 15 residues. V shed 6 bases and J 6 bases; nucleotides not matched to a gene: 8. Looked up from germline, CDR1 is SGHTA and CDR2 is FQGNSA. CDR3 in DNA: TGTGCCAGCAGTGGGGGGACAGGGTTGTCCGGGGAGCTGTTTTTT. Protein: CASSGGTGLSGELFF.

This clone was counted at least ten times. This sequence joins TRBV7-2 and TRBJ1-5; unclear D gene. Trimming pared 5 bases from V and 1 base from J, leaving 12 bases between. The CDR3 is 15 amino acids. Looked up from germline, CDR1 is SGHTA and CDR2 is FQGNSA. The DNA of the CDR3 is TGTGCCAGCAGCCTTTTGGGGAGCAGCAATCAGCCCCAGCATTTT. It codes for CASSLLGSSNQPQHF. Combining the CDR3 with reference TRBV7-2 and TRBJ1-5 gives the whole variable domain GAGVSQSPSNKVTEKGKDVELRCDPISGHTALYWYRQSLGQGLEFLIYFQGNSAPDKSGLPSDRFSAERTGGSVSTLTIQRTQQEDSAVYLCASSLLGSSNQPQHFGDGTRLSIL.

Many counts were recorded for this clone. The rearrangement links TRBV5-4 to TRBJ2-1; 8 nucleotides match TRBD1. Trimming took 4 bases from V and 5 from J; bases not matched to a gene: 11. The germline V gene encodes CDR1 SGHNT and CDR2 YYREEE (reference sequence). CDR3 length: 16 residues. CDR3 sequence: CASSPGGGRTNNEQFF. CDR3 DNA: TGTGCCAGCAGCCCAGGGGGCGGCAGAACCAACAATGAGCAGTTCTTC.

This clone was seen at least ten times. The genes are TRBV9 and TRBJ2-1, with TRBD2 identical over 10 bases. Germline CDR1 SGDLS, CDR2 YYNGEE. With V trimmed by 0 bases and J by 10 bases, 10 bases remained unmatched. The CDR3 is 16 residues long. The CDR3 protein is CASSVVPAGGIEEQFF. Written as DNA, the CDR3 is TGTGCCAGCAGCGTAGTACCAGCGGGGGGGATAGAGGAGCAGTTCTTC.

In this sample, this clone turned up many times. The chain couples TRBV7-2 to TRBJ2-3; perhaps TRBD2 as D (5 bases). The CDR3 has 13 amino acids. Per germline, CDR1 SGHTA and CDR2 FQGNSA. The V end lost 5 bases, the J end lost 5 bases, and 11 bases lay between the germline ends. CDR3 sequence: CASSRLGGDTQYF. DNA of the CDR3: TGTGCCAGCAGCCGCCTAGGAGGAGATACGCAGTATTTT.

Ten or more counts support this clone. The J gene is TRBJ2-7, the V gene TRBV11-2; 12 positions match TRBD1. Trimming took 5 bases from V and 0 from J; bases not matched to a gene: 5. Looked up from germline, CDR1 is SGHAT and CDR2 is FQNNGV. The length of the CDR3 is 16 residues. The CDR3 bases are TGTGCCAGCAGCCCGGGGACAGGGGGCCTCTCCTACGAGCAGTACTTC. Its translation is CASSPGTGGLSYEQYF.

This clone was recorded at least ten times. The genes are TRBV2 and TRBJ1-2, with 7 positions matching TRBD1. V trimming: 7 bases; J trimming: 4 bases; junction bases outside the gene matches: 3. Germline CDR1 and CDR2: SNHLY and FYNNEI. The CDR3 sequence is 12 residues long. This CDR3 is CASTGGSYGYTF. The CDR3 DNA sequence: TGTGCCAGCACAGGGGGTAGCTATGGCTACACCTTC.

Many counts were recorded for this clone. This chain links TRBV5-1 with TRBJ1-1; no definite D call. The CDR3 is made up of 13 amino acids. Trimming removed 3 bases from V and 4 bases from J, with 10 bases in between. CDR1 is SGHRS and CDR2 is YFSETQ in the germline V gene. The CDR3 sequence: CASSSAGLTEAFF. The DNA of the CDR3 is TGCGCCAGCAGCTCAGCAGGTCTCACTGAAGCTTTCTTT.

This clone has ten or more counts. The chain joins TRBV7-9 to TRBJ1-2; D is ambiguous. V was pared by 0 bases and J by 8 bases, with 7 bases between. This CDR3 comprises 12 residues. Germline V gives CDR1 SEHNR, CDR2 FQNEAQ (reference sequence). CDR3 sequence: CASSLASGGYTF. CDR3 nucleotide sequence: TGTGCCAGCAGCTTAGCGTCCGGGGGCTACACCTTC.

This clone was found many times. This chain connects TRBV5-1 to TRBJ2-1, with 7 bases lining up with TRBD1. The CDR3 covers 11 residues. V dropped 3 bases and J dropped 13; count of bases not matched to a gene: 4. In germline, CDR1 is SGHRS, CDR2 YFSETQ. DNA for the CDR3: TGCGCCAGCAGCTCCGACAGGGAACAGTTCTTC. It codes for CASSSDREQFF.

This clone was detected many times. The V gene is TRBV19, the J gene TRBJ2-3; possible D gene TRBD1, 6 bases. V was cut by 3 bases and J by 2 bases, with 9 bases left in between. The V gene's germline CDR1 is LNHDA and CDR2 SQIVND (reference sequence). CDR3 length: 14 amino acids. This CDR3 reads CASSIQGYTDTQYF. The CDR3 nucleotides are TGTGCCAGTAGTATCCAGGGGTACACAGATACGCAGTATTTT.

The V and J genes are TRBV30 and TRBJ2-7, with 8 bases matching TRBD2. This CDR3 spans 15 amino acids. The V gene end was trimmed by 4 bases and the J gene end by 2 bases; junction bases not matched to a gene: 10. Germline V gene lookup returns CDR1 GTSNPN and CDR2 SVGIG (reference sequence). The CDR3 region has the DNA TGTGCCTGGACCCCGACTACGCGGGGGGCCTACGAGCAGTACTTC. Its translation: CAWTPTTRGAYEQYF.

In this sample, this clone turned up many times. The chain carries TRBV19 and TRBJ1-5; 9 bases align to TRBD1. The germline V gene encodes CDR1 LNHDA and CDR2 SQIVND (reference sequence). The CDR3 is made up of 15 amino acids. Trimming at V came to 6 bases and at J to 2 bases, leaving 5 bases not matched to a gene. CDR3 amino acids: CASRGGQGGNQPQHF. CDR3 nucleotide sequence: TGTGCCAGTAGAGGGGGACAGGGAGGCAATCAGCCCCAGCATTTT.